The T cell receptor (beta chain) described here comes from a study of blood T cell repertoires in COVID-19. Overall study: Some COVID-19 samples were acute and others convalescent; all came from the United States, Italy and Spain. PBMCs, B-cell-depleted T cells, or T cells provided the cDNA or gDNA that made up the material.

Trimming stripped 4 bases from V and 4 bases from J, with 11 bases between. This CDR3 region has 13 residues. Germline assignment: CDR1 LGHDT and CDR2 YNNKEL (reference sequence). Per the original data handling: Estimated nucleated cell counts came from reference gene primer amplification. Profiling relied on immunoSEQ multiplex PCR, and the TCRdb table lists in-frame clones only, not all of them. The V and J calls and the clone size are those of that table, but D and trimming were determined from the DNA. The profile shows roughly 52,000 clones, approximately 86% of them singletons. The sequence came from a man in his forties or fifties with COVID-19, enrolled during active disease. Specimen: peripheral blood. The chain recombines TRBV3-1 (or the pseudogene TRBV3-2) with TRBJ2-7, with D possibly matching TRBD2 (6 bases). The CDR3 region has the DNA TGTGCCAGCAGCCCCGCAGGAGGGTACGAGCAGTACTTC. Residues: CASSPAGGYEQYF.